This T cell receptor beta chain was identified in a study of shared clonotypes between healthy human individuals. On the study more broadly: CD4 naive and CD4 memory each took three plates per donor, while CD8 naive took two and CD8 memory one.

Study-wide findings and caveats: Donor scarcity curtailed the genetic and exposure-history diversity represented herein.

The assay ran at deep level. The repertoire was sequenced with immunoSEQ multiplex PCR; TCRdb's copy has only in-frame clones and lacks some. In the table there are roughly 2 million clones, around 95% of which are singletons. Negatively enriched CD4+ T cells were divided by CD45RA into naive and memory. The V end was cut by 2 bases, the J end by 10 bases, with 15 bases between. CDR1 is LNHDA and CDR2 is SQIVND in the germline V gene (reference sequence). This CDR3 has 14 amino acids. To note about this clone: Antigen: not known.

This receptor was taken from a man younger than 35 in good health. The sample was naive CD4+ T cells sorted from blood. Subset described: CD45RA+ positively selected. J is TRBJ1-5 and V is TRBV19; TRBD1 might be the D (6 bases). The CDR3 region is CASSIKAGDRPQHF. CDR3 sequence (DNA): TGTGCCAGTAGTATAAAGGCAGGGGATCGACCCCAGCATTTT.